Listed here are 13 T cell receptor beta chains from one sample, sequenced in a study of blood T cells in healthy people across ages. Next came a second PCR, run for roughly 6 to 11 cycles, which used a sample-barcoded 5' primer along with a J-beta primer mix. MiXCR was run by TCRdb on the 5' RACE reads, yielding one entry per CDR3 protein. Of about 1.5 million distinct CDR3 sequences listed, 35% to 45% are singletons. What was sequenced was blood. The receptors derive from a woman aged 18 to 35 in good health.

This chain's CDR3 is CASSLWDNTDTQYF. As DNA, the CDR3 is TGTGCCAGCAGCTTATGGGACAACACAGATACGCAGTATTTT. The chain joins TRBV7-8 to TRBJ2-3, with D perhaps matching TRBD1 (6 bases). Looked up from germline, CDR1 is SGHVS and CDR2 is FQNEAQ. V shed 2 bases and J shed 2 bases, with 8 bases lying between them. The CDR3 spans 14 residues.

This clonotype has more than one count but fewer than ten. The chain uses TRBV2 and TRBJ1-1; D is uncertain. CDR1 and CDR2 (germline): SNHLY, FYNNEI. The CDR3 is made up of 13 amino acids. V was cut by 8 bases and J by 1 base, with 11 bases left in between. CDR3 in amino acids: CASALGPNTEAFF. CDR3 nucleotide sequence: TGTGCCAGCGCCCTAGGTCCGAACACTGAAGCTTTCTTT.

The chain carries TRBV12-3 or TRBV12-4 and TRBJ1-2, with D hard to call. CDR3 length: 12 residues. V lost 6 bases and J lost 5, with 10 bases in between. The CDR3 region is CASRASEYGYTF. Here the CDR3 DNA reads TGTGCCAGCAGGGCCTCGGAATATGGCTACACCTTC.

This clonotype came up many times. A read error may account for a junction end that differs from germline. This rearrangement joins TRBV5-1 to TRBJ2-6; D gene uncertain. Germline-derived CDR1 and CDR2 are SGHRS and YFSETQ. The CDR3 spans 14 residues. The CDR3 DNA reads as TGTGCCAGCAGTGCGAGCTCTGGGGCCAACGTCCTGACTTTC. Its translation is CASSASSGANVLTF.

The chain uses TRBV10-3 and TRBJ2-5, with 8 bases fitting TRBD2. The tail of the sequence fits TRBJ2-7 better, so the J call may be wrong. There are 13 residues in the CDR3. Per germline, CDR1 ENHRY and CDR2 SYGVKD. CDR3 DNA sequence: TGTGCCATCGGCCGAGCGGGAGCGAACGAGCAGTACTTC. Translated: CAIGRAGANEQYF.

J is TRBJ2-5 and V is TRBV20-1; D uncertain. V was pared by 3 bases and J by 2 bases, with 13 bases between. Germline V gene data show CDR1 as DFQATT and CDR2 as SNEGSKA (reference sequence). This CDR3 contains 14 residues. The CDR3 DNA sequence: TGCAGTGCTAGTAGAAGCCATCTACAAGAGACCCAGTACTTC. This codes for CSASRSHLQETQYF.

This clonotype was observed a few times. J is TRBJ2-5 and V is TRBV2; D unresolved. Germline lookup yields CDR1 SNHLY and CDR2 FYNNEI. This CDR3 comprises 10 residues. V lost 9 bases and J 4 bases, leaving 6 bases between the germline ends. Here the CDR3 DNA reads TGTGCCAGTAGACTAGAGACCCAGTACTTC. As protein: CASRLETQYF.

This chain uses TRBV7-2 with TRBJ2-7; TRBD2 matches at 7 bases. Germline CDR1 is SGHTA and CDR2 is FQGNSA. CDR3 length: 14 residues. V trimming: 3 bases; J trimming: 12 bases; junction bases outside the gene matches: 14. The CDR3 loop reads CASSLEVLAALRYF. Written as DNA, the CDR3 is TGTGCCAGCAGCTTGGAGGTTCTAGCGGCCCTGAGGTACTTC.

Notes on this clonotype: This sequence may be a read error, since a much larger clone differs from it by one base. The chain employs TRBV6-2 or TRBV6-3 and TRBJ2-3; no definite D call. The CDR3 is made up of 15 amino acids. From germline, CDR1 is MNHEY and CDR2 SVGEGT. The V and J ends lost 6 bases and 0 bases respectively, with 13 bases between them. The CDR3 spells CASRSDVLSTDTQYF. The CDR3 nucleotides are TGTGCCAGCAGATCGGACGTGCTCAGCACAGATACGCAGTATTTT.

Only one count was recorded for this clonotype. The CDR3 reads CASSEGQGILETQYF. The CDR3 DNA follows: TGTGCCAGCAGTGAGGGACAGGGAATTTTAGAGACCCAGTACTTC. The chain carries TRBV12-3 or TRBV12-4 and TRBJ2-5; 9 nucleotides line up with TRBD1. This CDR3 is built from 15 residues. V shed 5 bases and J 4 bases; nucleotides not matched to a gene: 8.

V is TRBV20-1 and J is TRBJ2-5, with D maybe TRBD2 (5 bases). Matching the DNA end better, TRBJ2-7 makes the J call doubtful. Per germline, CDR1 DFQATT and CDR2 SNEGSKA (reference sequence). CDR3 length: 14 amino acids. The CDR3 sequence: CSARDKRSSYEQYF. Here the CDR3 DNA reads TGCAGTGCTAGAGATAAGCGGTCCTCCTACGAGCAGTACTTC.

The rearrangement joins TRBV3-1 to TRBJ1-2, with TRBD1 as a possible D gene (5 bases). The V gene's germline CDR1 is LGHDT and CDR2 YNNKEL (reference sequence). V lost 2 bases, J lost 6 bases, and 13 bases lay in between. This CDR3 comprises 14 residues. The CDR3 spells CASSQLGGLDGYTF. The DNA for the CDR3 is TGTGCCAGCAGCCAACTCGGGGGGTTGGATGGCTACACCTTC. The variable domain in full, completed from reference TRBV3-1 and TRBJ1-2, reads DTAVSQTPKYLVTQMGNDKSIKCEQNLGHDTMYWYKQDSKKFLKIMFSYNNKELIINETVPNRFSPKSPDKAHLNLHINSLELGDSAVYFCASSQLGGLDGYTFGSGTRLTVV.

The CDR3 sequence is CASSLQGRSGYTF. The CDR3 DNA reads as TGTGCCAGCAGTTTGCAGGGACGGTCTGGCTACACCTTC. V is TRBV12-3 or TRBV12-4 and J is TRBJ1-2; tentative D call: TRBD1 (5 bases). V lost 3 bases and J lost 7, with 12 bases in between. The CDR3 contains 13 residues.